The text below deals with one T cell receptor (beta chain). The sample belongs to a study of blood T cell repertoires in COVID-19. Clones were sequenced by immunoSEQ multiplex PCR, and TCRdb holds only the in-frame ones, with some missing. The sample lists about 230,000 clones; over 70% were seen once. The germline gives CDR1 LNHDA, CDR2 SQIVND (reference sequence). V lost 4 bases and J lost 5; bases outside the gene matches: 10. The CDR3 spans 16 residues. This receptor was obtained from an elderly man with acute or convalescent COVID-19. The gene calls are TRBV19 and TRBJ2-5; 10 nucleotides match TRBD2. What was sequenced was peripheral blood. The DNA of the CDR3 is TGTGCCAGTAGTAGAGGACTAGCGGTTTCTCCGGAGACCCAGTACTTC. This codes for CASSRGLAVSPETQYF.